One sample yielded the 10 T cell receptor beta chains listed below, sequenced in a study of cytomegalovirus exposure and HLA in healthy donors. In the PCR, 60 Vbeta and 13 Jbeta primers were used. Only in-frame clones appear in the TCRdb table, and some are missing; sequencing was by immunoSEQ multiplex PCR. In the table there are around 250,000 clones, roughly 91% of which are singletons. Sequenced material: PBMCs. The receptors come from a girl aged 2 to 9 in good health and CMV-seronegative.

The V call is TRBV11-2, the J call TRBJ1-1; a weak D match, TRBD1 (5 bases). From germline, CDR1 is SGHAT and CDR2 FQNNGV. V was trimmed by 1 base and J by 5 bases, leaving 14 bases between them. The CDR3 is made up of 15 amino acids. This CDR3 reads CASSLVGGFRTEAFF. The CDR3 nucleotides read TGTGCCAGCAGCTTAGTTGGGGGGTTCAGGACTGAAGCTTTCTTT.

As regards this clone: Additional DNA sequences in this sample encode the identical CDR3. The V and J genes are TRBV28 and TRBJ1-5; D may be TRBD1 (5 bases). CDR3 size: 13 residues. The germline CDR1 and CDR2 sequences are MDHEN and SYDVKM. V was pared by 7 bases and J by 4 bases, with 11 bases between. The CDR3 loop reads CASTTGGNQPQHF. The CDR3 DNA follows: TGTGCCAGCACCACGGGGGGAAATCAGCCCCAGCATTTT. The whole variable domain, filled in from reference TRBV28 and TRBJ1-5, reads DVKVTQSSRYLVKRTGEKVFLECVQDMDHENMFWYRQDPGLGLRLIYFSYDVKMKEKGDIPEGYSVSREKKERFSLILESASTNQTSMYLCASTTGGNQPQHFGDGTRLSIL.

The J gene is TRBJ2-7, the V gene TRBV6-5, with a weak D call TRBD2 (6 bases). Germline assignment: CDR1 MNHEY and CDR2 SVGAGI. The CDR3 totals 13 residues. Trimming took 6 bases from V and 2 from J, leaving 11 bases between them. The CDR3 bases are TGTGCCAGCAGGGGACTTAAGACCTACGAGCAGTACTTC. The encoded protein is CASRGLKTYEQYF.

CDR3 region: CASSQGSQPQHF. In DNA form, the CDR3 reads TGTGCCAGCAGCCAGGGGAGTCAGCCCCAGCATTTT. The chain recombines TRBV6-1 with TRBJ1-5, with TRBD1 as a possible D gene (6 bases). Trimming took 6 bases from V and 6 from J, leaving 9 bases between them. Looked up from germline, CDR1 is MNHNS and CDR2 is SASEGT. CDR3 length equals 12 residues.

The genes are TRBV5-6 and TRBJ2-1; D is unclear. The V end was cut by 0 bases, the J end by 9 bases, with 7 bases between. The CDR3 has 12 amino acids. Germline values: CDR1 SGHDT, CDR2 YYEEEE. CDR3 region: CASSLALGEQFF. DNA for the CDR3: TGTGCCAGCAGCTTGGCCCTCGGTGAGCAGTTCTTC.

V usage is TRBV18 and J usage is TRBJ2-7; 7 positions agree with TRBD1. V shed 3 bases, J shed 0 bases, and the junction held 5 bases outside the gene matches. The CDR3 spans 15 residues. Germline CDR1 reads KGHSH; CDR2 reads LQKENI. This CDR3 reads CASSPGTVISYEQYF. CDR3 sequence (DNA): TGTGCCAGCTCACCCGGGACAGTGATCTCCTACGAGCAGTACTTC.

The V gene is TRBV18, the J gene TRBJ2-3; 12 nucleotides match TRBD2. This CDR3 is built from 16 residues. The germline V gene has CDR1 KGHSH and CDR2 LQKENI. Trimming removed 4 bases from V and 4 bases from J; junction bases left unmatched: 6. In DNA, the CDR3 is TGTGCCAGCTCACTCAGACTAGCGGGAGACTCAGATACGCAGTATTTT. Translated, it gives CASSLRLAGDSDTQYF. The whole variable domain, filled in from reference TRBV18 and TRBJ2-3, reads NAGVMQNPRHLVRRRGQEARLRCSPMKGHSHVYWYRQLPEEGLKFMVYLQKENIIDESGMPKERFSAEFPKEGPSILRIQQVVRGDSAAYFCASSLRLAGDSDTQYFGPGTRLTVL.

The rearrangement joins TRBV18 to TRBJ1-5, with TRBD1 matching 7 bases. Germline CDR1 is KGHSH and CDR2 is LQKENI. The CDR3 covers 14 residues. The ends lost 6 bases at V and 2 bases at J; junction bases unmatched: 4. The CDR3 DNA follows: TGTGCCAGCTCGCAGGGGACAGGCAATCAGCCCCAGCATTTT. Translated: CASSQGTGNQPQHF.

This chain joins TRBV28 and TRBJ2-7; 7 bases map to TRBD2. V was clipped by 6 bases and J by 2 bases; unmatched bases: 7. The CDR3 loop spans 14 amino acids. Germline V gene sequence: CDR1 MDHEN, CDR2 SYDVKM. The DNA for the CDR3 is TGTGCCAGCAGCTTCCAGCGGGGAACCTACGAGCAGTACTTC. Translation: CASSFQRGTYEQYF.

A few counts support this clone. The rearrangement uses TRBV27 and TRBJ2-5, with 15 bases matching TRBD2. Judging by the DNA end, TRBJ2-7 fits better; the J call may be wrong. Germline assignment: CDR1 MNHEY and CDR2 SMNVEV (reference sequence). The CDR3 sequence is 17 residues long. DNA of the CDR3: TGTGCCAGCAGTTCCGATCCGGGACTAGCGGGAGGCCACGAGCAGTACTTC. Translation gives CASSSDPGLAGGHEQYF.